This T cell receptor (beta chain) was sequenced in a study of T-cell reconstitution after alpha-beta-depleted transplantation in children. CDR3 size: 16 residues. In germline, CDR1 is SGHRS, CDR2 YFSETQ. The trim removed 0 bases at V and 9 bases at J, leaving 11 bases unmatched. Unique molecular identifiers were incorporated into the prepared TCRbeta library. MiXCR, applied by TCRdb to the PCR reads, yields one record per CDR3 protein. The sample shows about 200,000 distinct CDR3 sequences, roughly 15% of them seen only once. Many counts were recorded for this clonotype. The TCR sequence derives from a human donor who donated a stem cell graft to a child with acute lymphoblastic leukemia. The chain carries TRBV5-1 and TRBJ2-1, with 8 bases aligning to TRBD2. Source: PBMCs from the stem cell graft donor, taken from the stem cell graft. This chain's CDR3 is CASSLVGLAGSREQFF. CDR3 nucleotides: TGCGCCAGCAGCTTGGTTGGGCTAGCGGGTTCCCGTGAGCAGTTCTTC.